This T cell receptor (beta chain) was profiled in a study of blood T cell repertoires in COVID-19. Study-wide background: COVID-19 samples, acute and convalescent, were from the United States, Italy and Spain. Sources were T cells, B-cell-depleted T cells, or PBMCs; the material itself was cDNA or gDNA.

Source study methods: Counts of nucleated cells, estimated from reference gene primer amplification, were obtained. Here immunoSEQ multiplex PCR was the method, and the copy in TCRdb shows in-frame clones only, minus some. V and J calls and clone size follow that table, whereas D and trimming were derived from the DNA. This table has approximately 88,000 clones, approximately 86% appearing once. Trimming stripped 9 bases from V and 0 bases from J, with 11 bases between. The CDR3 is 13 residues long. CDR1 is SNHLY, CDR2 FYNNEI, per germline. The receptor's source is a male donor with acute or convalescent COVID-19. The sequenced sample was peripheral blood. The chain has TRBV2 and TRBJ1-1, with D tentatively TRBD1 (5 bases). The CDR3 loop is CARTLGLNTEAFF. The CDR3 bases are TGTGCCAGGACGTTGGGGCTGAACACTGAAGCTTTCTTT. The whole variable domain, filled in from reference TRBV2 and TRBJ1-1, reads EPEVTQTPSHQVTQMGQEVILRCVPISNHLYFYWYRQILGQKVEFLVSFYNNEISEKSEIFDDQFSVERPDGSNFTLKIRSTKLEDSAMYFCARTLGLNTEAFFGQGTRLTVV.